Listed below are T cell receptor beta chains from one sample, sequenced in a study of Ad26.COV2.S vaccination and SARS-CoV-2 variants. The table came from immunoSEQ multiplex PCR; TCRdb's copy has only in-frame clones and leaves some out. This sample yields roughly 380,000 clones, of which 92% are seen a single time; 3.9% belongs to the top ten. This material consisted of peripheral blood, taken after recovery from COVID-19. The receptors were sampled from a human donor who had recovered from COVID-19. CDR3s include the opening cysteine and the closing phenylalanine or tryptophan. The order of the fields is clone size, J gene, V gene, D gene, CDR3 protein, CDR3 DNA. A D gene is named only where the DNA matches it firmly. Only part of the rows carry a size: once, few, many, or a class if the clone is expanded.

abundance: NA; j_gene: TRBJ1-2; v_gene: TRBV19; d_gene: TRBD1; CDR3aa: CATPLGDRPARDGYTF; CDR3nt: TGTGCCACCCCTTTGGGGGACAGGCCTGCGAGGGATGGCTACACCTTC
abundance: NA; j_gene: TRBJ2-3; v_gene: TRBV18; d_gene: TRBD2; CDR3aa: CASSDGGGDTQYF; CDR3nt: TGTGCCAGCTCGGATGGCGGGGGAGATACGCAGTATTTT
abundance: NA; j_gene: TRBJ1-4; v_gene: TRBV11-2; d_gene: NA; CDR3aa: CASSLMLGALTTKLFF; CDR3nt: TGTGCCAGCAGCTTAATGTTAGGGGCATTGACCACAAAACTGTTTTTT
abundance: once; j_gene: TRBJ2-6; v_gene: TRBV5-8; d_gene: NA; CDR3aa: CASSLGHHSGANVLTF; CDR3nt: TGTGCCAGCAGCTTAGGACATCACTCTGGGGCCAACGTCCTGACTTTC
abundance: NA; j_gene: TRBJ2-5; v_gene: TRBV7-9; d_gene: TRBD1; CDR3aa: CAIGTGVETQYF; CDR3nt: TGTGCCATCGGGACAGGGGTAGAGACCCAGTACTTC
abundance: NA; j_gene: TRBJ1-3; v_gene: TRBV12-5; d_gene: TRBD1; CDR3aa: CASAWGQGATGNTIYF; CDR3nt: TGTGCTAGTGCGTGGGGTCAGGGGGCGACTGGAAACACCATATATTTT
abundance: NA; j_gene: TRBJ1-1; v_gene: TRBV19; d_gene: NA; CDR3aa: CASTQQGTEAFF; CDR3nt: TGTGCCAGTACCCAACAGGGCACTGAAGCTTTCTTT
abundance: NA; j_gene: TRBJ2-5; v_gene: TRBV21-1; d_gene: NA; CDR3aa: CASSKSLALQGEETQYF; CDR3nt: TGTGCCAGCAGCAAATCCCTAGCCCTACAGGGTGAGGAGACCCAGTACTTC
abundance: NA; j_gene: TRBJ2-5; v_gene: TRBV15; d_gene: NA; CDR3aa: CATSREGPQAAETQYF; CDR3nt: TGTGCCACCAGCAGAGAAGGCCCCCAAGCGGCCGAGACCCAGTACTTC
abundance: NA; j_gene: TRBJ2-7; v_gene: TRBV5-4; d_gene: TRBD1; CDR3aa: CASRGGTGGSYEQYF; CDR3nt: TGTGCCAGCAGGGGGGGGACAGGGGGCTCCTACGAGCAGTACTTC
abundance: NA; j_gene: TRBJ1-2; v_gene: TRBV5-6; d_gene: NA; CDR3aa: CASSLVGQNYGYTF; CDR3nt: TGTGCCAGCAGCTTGGTAGGCCAAAACTATGGCTACACCTTC
abundance: NA; j_gene: TRBJ2-2; v_gene: TRBV7-9; d_gene: NA; CDR3aa: CASSLAVQTGELFF; CDR3nt: TGTGCCAGCAGCTTAGCAGTCCAGACCGGGGAGCTGTTTTTT
abundance: NA; j_gene: TRBJ2-7; v_gene: TRBV7-6; d_gene: TRBD2; CDR3aa: CASSLGTSGGSFVYEQYF; CDR3nt: TGTGCCAGCAGCTTAGGGACTAGCGGGGGGTCATTTGTCTACGAGCAGTACTTC
abundance: NA; j_gene: TRBJ2-1; v_gene: TRBV7-9; d_gene: TRBD1; CDR3aa: CASSLQGADYNEQFF; CDR3nt: TGTGCCAGCAGCTTACAGGGGGCGGACTACAATGAGCAGTTCTTC
abundance: NA; j_gene: TRBJ2-3; v_gene: TRBV3-1/TRBV3-2; d_gene: NA; CDR3aa: CASSQDPSSTDTQYF; CDR3nt: TGTGCCAGCAGCCAAGATCCTTCGAGCACAGATACGCAGTATTTT
abundance: NA; j_gene: TRBJ2-3; v_gene: TRBV11-2; d_gene: NA; CDR3aa: CASSLRESTDTQYF; CDR3nt: TGTGCCAGCAGCTTAAGGGAAAGCACAGATACGCAGTATTTT
abundance: NA; j_gene: TRBJ1-3; v_gene: TRBV4-1; d_gene: NA; CDR3aa: CASSQGRVGSSGNTIYF; CDR3nt: TGCGCCAGCAGCCAAGGAAGGGTAGGCTCCTCTGGAAACACCATATATTTT
abundance: NA; j_gene: TRBJ1-5; v_gene: TRBV5-6; d_gene: NA; CDR3aa: CASSLIGQSNQPQHF; CDR3nt: TGTGCCAGCAGCTTGATTGGACAGAGCAATCAGCCCCAGCATTTT
abundance: NA; j_gene: TRBJ1-5; v_gene: TRBV5-8; d_gene: NA; CDR3aa: CASSWAPRIDSNQPQHF; CDR3nt: TGTGCCAGCAGCTGGGCCCCTAGGATAGATAGCAATCAGCCCCAGCATTTT
abundance: NA; j_gene: TRBJ1-4; v_gene: TRBV2; d_gene: NA; CDR3aa: CASITNTQTDQVGEKLFF; CDR3nt: TGTGCCAGCATTACTAACACTCAGACAGACCAAGTTGGTGAAAAACTGTTTTTT
abundance: NA; j_gene: TRBJ1-4; v_gene: TRBV11-2; d_gene: TRBD1; CDR3aa: CASSLSDWIGTGNEKLFF; CDR3nt: TGTGCCAGCAGCTTATCGGATTGGATAGGGACAGGGAATGAAAAACTGTTTTTT
abundance: few; j_gene: TRBJ2-1; v_gene: TRBV29-1; d_gene: NA; CDR3aa: CSVERRQGSSYNEQFF; CDR3nt: TGCAGCGTTGAACGCCGGCAGGGAAGCTCCTACAATGAGCAGTTCTTC
abundance: NA; j_gene: TRBJ2-1; v_gene: TRBV7-9; d_gene: NA; CDR3aa: CASTPLDEQFF; CDR3nt: TGTGCCAGCACTCCCTTGGATGAGCAGTTCTTC
abundance: NA; j_gene: TRBJ1-4; v_gene: TRBV11-3; d_gene: TRBD1; CDR3aa: CASSPRQGRNEKLFF; CDR3nt: TGTGCCAGCAGCCCTAGACAGGGACGAAATGAAAAACTGTTTTTT
abundance: NA; j_gene: TRBJ2-7; v_gene: TRBV20-1; d_gene: NA; CDR3aa: CSAGLEQYF; CDR3nt: TGCAGTGCTGGGTTAGAGCAGTACTTC
abundance: once; j_gene: TRBJ1-1; v_gene: TRBV6-5; d_gene: NA; CDR3aa: CASSYPGELEAFF; CDR3nt: TGTGCCAGCAGTTACCCGGGGGAACTTGAAGCTTTCTTT
abundance: NA; j_gene: TRBJ2-7; v_gene: TRBV27; d_gene: NA; CDR3aa: CASSLSQGGYEQYF; CDR3nt: TGTGCCAGCAGTTTAAGTCAGGGGGGTTACGAGCAGTACTTC
abundance: NA; j_gene: TRBJ2-5; v_gene: TRBV5-5; d_gene: TRBD2; CDR3aa: CASSSLAGGVEETQYF; CDR3nt: TGTGCCAGCAGCTCCCTAGCGGGGGGGGTAGAAGAGACCCAGTACTTC
abundance: NA; j_gene: TRBJ2-2; v_gene: TRBV7-9; d_gene: NA; CDR3aa: CASSRPGQSGELFF; CDR3nt: TGTGCCAGCAGCCGTCCGGGACAAAGCGGGGAGCTGTTTTTT
abundance: NA; j_gene: TRBJ2-1; v_gene: TRBV5-6; d_gene: NA; CDR3aa: CASSFVAFNEQFF; CDR3nt: TGTGCCAGCAGCTTTGTGGCTTTCAATGAGCAGTTCTTC
abundance: NA; j_gene: TRBJ1-1; v_gene: TRBV10-3; d_gene: NA; CDR3aa: CAISEFTEAFF; CDR3nt: TGTGCCATCAGTGAGTTTACTGAAGCTTTCTTT
abundance: once; j_gene: TRBJ1-1; v_gene: TRBV9; d_gene: NA; CDR3aa: CASSVEPVGPEAFF; CDR3nt: TGTGCCAGCAGCGTAGAACCCGTCGGGCCTGAAGCTTTCTTT
abundance: NA; j_gene: TRBJ2-7; v_gene: TRBV2; d_gene: NA; CDR3aa: CASRYSYEQYF; CDR3nt: TGTGCCAGCAGGTACAGCTACGAGCAGTACTTC
abundance: NA; j_gene: TRBJ2-2; v_gene: TRBV7-2; d_gene: NA; CDR3aa: CASRGVGLQTGELFF; CDR3nt: TGTGCCAGCCGAGGGGTCGGGCTCCAAACCGGGGAGCTGTTTTTT
abundance: NA; j_gene: TRBJ1-1; v_gene: TRBV5-6; d_gene: NA; CDR3aa: CASSLRLRVNTEAFF; CDR3nt: TGTGCCAGCAGCTTGAGGTTGCGGGTGAACACTGAAGCTTTCTTT
abundance: NA; j_gene: TRBJ2-3; v_gene: TRBV29-1; d_gene: TRBD1; CDR3aa: CSAAKGTGSSDTQYF; CDR3nt: TGCAGCGCCGCCAAGGGGACAGGGAGTTCAGATACGCAGTATTTT
abundance: NA; j_gene: TRBJ2-3; v_gene: TRBV2; d_gene: NA; CDR3aa: CASLQTPLLADTQYF; CDR3nt: TGTGCCAGCCTCCAGACGCCACTATTAGCAGATACGCAGTATTTT